This T cell receptor (beta chain) was captured by sequencing in a study of blood T cell repertoires in COVID-19. Whole-study context: Samples of COVID-19 (acute and convalescent) were obtained from the United States, Italy and Spain. Sources were T cells, B-cell-depleted T cells, or PBMCs; the material itself was cDNA or gDNA.

Per the study methods: Nucleated cell counts were estimated from reference gene primer amplification. Profiled with immunoSEQ multiplex PCR; TCRdb holds only in-frame clones, not every one. V and J calls plus clone size are reproduced from that table; the DNA served to infer D and trimming. The repertoire has about 290,000 clones, about 82% of them found once; the top ten carry less than 4.5%. V was cut by 7 bases and J by 0 bases, with 9 bases left in between. The length of the CDR3 is 14 residues. CDR1 MNHNY and CDR2 SVGAGI come from the germline V gene (reference sequence). Sequencing was done on a sample of peripheral blood. This TCR was sampled from a woman aged 45 to 65 with active or convalescent COVID-19. The chain combines TRBV6-6 with TRBJ2-2, with unresolved D. CDR3 amino acids: CASKQPTNTGELFF. The CDR3 region has the DNA TGTGCCAGCAAACAGCCGACGAACACCGGGGAGCTGTTTTTT.